Here is one T cell receptor (beta chain) with its context. In this sample, this clonotype turned up a few times. Its antigen is currently not known. Base qualities are not at hand, and no much larger clone is one base apart. Systemically healthy Caucasian individuals from Russia, 35 to 50 in total and aged roughly 6 to 95 years, were included as donors. Each donor gave ten milliliters of peripheral blood, drawn into EDTA-treated Vacutainer tubes. PBMCs were isolated by Ficoll-Paque density-gradient centrifugation, with at least 6 million obtained per sample. Trizol reagent was used to extract total RNA from PBMCs, with at least 5.5 micrograms per sample. For every donor, an aliquot of PBMCs went through flow cytometry to measure the percentages of naive CD45RAhigh/CD27high T cells. These data belong to a study of blood T cells in healthy people across ages (dated by TCRdb to the mid-2010s). In the study overall: In model experiments, template switching captured roughly one uniquely barcoded TCR beta cDNA molecule for every two T cells. Donors of different ages were randomly distributed across sequencing lanes to avoid experimental bias. To track age-related changes in TCR beta repertoire diversity, the study relied on deep sequencing normalized with unique cDNA molecular identifiers. For two donors (one aged 18 to 29 and one aged 80 or older), the study analyzed two additional independent replicas of 1 million unique cDNA reads from the same blood draw. Four age groups were formed from the donors: young (average around 15 years), middle-aged (approximately 40), aged (around 68) and long-lived (less than 85). Results the study describes overall, beyond this receptor: Bulk unsorted PBMC profiling prevented conclusive comparison of naive and antigen-experienced compartments. The CMV infection status of donors was not known, potentially confounding age-related changes in expanded clonotypes. As age increased, observed TCR beta diversity per million T cells dropped in a roughly linear way, and a significant reduction was already evident by age around 41. Observed TCR beta diversity correlated strongly with the percentage of naive T cells measured by flow cytometry. Compared with the aged group, the long-lived group had more naive CD4+ T cells, fewer expanded clones and increased TCR diversity, suggesting age selection. Estimates of total diversity based on one million sequenced T cells were regarded as lower bounds and as underestimates.

Its CDR3 holds 14 amino acids, cysteine through phenylalanine. The only DNA kept is the CDR3, 42 bases in frame from the first base. At the junction V is shortened by 0 bases and J by 8 bases, with 15 bases in between. CDR1 and CDR2, looked up from the germline V gene (reference sequence), are DFQATT and SNEGSKA. Libraries were constructed by 5' RACE. The reads were generated on an Illumina HiSeq 2500. The second PCR ran for roughly 6 to 11 cycles and used a J-beta primer mix along with a sample-barcoded 5' primer. A template-switch 5' adaptor carrying 12 random nucleotides introduced a unique molecular identifier onto each TCR beta cDNA molecule. Each sample yielded at least 3 million CDR3-containing paired-end reads. First-strand cDNA synthesis was performed from all RNA using the Mint cDNA synthesis kit, with priming by a TRBC-specific oligonucleotide. Following uracil-DNA glycosylase treatment, all cDNA underwent a first 18-cycle PCR with the universal primers M1SS and BC2_uni_R. Processing in the source paper ran as follows. Normalization of each sample was performed by random selection of 1 million high-quality reads, each carrying a distinct molecular identifier. Reads with shared molecular identifiers were discarded instead of being binned into consensus sequences. MiTCR, run with a Q25 quality threshold and the strictest error-elimination algorithm, handled CDR3 identification, clonotype clustering and error correction. A nonparametric unseen species model with Euler transformation was used to estimate lower-bound total TCR beta diversity. Clones were called with MiXCR by TCRdb after fastp trimmed the public reads at Q25, and only in-frame beta chains were retained. Every entry covers one CDR3 protein and lists the most common genes and DNA from its rows. TCRdb's processing, not the authors', yielded these V and J calls. A total of approximately 1,100,000 distinct CDR3 sequences appear in this sample, more than 40% of them only once. The top ten clones comprise around 18% of the sample.

The chain uses TRBV20-1 and TRBJ2-3, with no confidently assigned D gene. The sample consisted of blood. This clonotype originated in a woman in her sixties in good health. CDR3 region: CSARDQFRLLTQYF. The DNA sequence reads TGCAGTGCTAGAGATCAGTTCCGGCTCCTTACGCAGTATTTT.